The 13 T cell receptor beta chains below were found in one sample sequenced in a study of T cells expressing NK-cell markers. Each CDR3 protein gets one entry in TCRdb, which reprocessed the 5' RACE reads and gives no DNA. This specimen shows about 150,000 distinct CDR3 sequences; the ten leading clones hold 37%. Sequencing used blood T cells: a sorted CD56 or NKG2C T cell subset, CD4+ or CD8+ T cells, or bulk PBMC T cells (not recorded which). These receptors came from a woman aged 50 to 60 in good health.

V gene TRBV4-1 combines with J gene TRBJ2-7; the D gene TCRdb calls, TRBD1, cannot be checked with no DNA. This CDR3 contains 17 residues. Germline CDR1 and CDR2: MGHRA and YSYEKL. The CDR3: CASSQGRGGAISYEQYF.

This chain's CDR3 is CASSDRVETQYF. V is TRBV12-3 or TRBV12-4 and J is TRBJ2-5; the D gene TCRdb calls, TRBD1, cannot be checked with no DNA. This CDR3 is 12 amino acids long.

CDR3 protein: CASSYSQMNTEAFF. The V gene is TRBV6-5, the J gene TRBJ1-1. The CDR3 spans 14 residues. Per the germline V gene, CDR1 is MNHEY and CDR2 is SVGAGI.

The V call is TRBV5-6, the J call TRBJ2-3; there is no DNA to check the TCRdb D call of TRBD1. Per germline, CDR1 SGHDT and CDR2 YYEEEE. The CDR3 has 14 amino acids. CDR3 residues: CASSLGLPRDTQYF.

This chain joins TRBV30 and TRBJ2-7; the TCRdb D gene call, TRBD1, has no DNA to confirm it. This CDR3 is built from 15 residues. CDR1 and CDR2 (germline): GTSNPN, SVGIG (reference sequence). Here the CDR3 reads CAWSSPGRNLYEQYF.

The genes are TRBV25-1 and TRBJ2-2; absent DNA, TCRdb's TRBD1 call cannot be checked. In germline, CDR1 is MGHDK, CDR2 SYGVNS. The CDR3 is 16 amino acids. CDR3 sequence: CASSEQGALYAGELFF.

This sequence joins TRBV2 and TRBJ2-2; the TCRdb call, TRBD2, lacks DNA for checking. This CDR3 contains 16 residues. Germline V gene data show CDR1 as SNHLY and CDR2 as FYNNEI. The CDR3 sequence: CAIGTSGRALAGELFF.

The chain couples TRBV12-3 or TRBV12-4 to TRBJ2-5. The CDR3 contains 12 residues. CDR3 sequence: CASSLVQETQYF.

This chain joins TRBV5-6 and TRBJ2-7; TCRdb's assignment of TRBD2 cannot be checked, as there is no DNA. The CDR3 covers 13 residues. The germline CDR1 and CDR2 sequences are SGHDT and YYEEEE. The CDR3 loop reads CASTQAESYEQYF.

The J gene is TRBJ2-1, the V gene TRBV9; lacking DNA, the TRBD2 call made by TCRdb goes unchecked. The CDR3 extends over 16 amino acids. CDR1 is SGDLS, CDR2 YYNGEE, per germline. The CDR3 reads CASSVEFASSYNEQFF. The full variable domain, rest sourced from reference TRBV9 and TRBJ2-1, is DSGVTQTPKHLITATGQRVTLRCSPRSGDLSVYWYQQSLDQGLQFLIQYYNGEERAKGNILERFSAQQFPDLHSELNLSSLELGDSALYFCASSVEFASSYNEQFFGPGTRLTVL.

V gene TRBV7-9 combines with J gene TRBJ1-4; the D call of TRBD1 rests on TCRdb alone, since no DNA is present to check it. The CDR3 is 13 amino acids. CDR1 and CDR2 (germline): SEHNR, FQNEAQ (reference sequence). The CDR3: CASSETGPRKLFF.

The V call is TRBV5-1, the J call TRBJ2-7; TCRdb names TRBD2, which stays unverified in the absence of DNA. Germline-derived CDR1 and CDR2 are SGHRS and YFSETQ. The CDR3 runs to 16 residues. The CDR3: CASTDGVGLAYYEQYF.

This rearrangement joins TRBV5-1 to TRBJ2-2. The CDR3 length is 15 residues. Germline V gene lookup returns CDR1 SGHRS and CDR2 YFSETQ. The CDR3 protein is CASSLGVSTTGELFF.